This T cell receptor (beta chain) emerged from a study of memory CD4+ T cells and cytomegalovirus serostatus. Notes on the study in general: CMV serostatus prediction reached median AUC 0.95, or 0.91 with US-trained model.

The sort gate was single viable CD3+CD4+CD8-CD45RO+ cells for memory CD4+ T cells. The count of this clone is one. Its antigen is unidentified. Trimming took off 5 bases at V and 7 bases at J, with 11 bases between the two ends. From germline, CDR1 is DFQATT and CDR2 SNEGSKA (reference sequence). CDR3 size: 11 residues. TCRdb's copy holds only in-frame clones and misses some; the assay was immunoSEQ multiplex PCR. The sample holds about 82,000 clones, 80% seen once. The sample was memory CD4+ T cells from blood. The V call is TRBV20-1, the J call TRBJ1-2; the D gene is possibly TRBD1 (5 bases). The sequence was obtained from an adult in good health and CMV-seronegative. CDR3 region: CSAAGGGGYTF. Written as DNA, the CDR3 is TGCAGTGCTGCGGGGGGGGGTGGCTACACCTTC.